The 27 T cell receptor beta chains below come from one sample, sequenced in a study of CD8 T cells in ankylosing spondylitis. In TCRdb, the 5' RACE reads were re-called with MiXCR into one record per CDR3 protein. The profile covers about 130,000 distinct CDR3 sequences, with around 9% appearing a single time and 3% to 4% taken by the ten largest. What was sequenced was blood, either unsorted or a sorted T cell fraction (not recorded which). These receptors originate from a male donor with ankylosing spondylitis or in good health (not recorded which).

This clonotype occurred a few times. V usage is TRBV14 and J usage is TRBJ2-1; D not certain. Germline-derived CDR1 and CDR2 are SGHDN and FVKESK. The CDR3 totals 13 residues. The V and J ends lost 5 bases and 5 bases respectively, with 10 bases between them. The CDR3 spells CASSSWNDNEQFF. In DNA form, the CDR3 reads TGTGCCAGCAGCTCATGGAACGACAATGAGCAGTTCTTC.

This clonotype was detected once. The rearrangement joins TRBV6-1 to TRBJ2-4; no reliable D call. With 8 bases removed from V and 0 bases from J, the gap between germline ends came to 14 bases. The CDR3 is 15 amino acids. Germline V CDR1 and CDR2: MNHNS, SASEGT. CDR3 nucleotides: TGTGCCAGCCAATTTTATGAACTAGCCAAAAACATTCAGTACTTC. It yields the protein CASQFYELAKNIQYF.

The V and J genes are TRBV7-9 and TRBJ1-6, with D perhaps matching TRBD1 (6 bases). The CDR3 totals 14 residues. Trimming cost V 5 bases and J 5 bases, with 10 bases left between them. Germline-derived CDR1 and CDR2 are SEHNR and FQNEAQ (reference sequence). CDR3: CASSLGHNNSPLHF. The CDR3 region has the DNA TGTGCCAGCAGCCTGGGACATAATAATTCACCCCTCCACTTT.

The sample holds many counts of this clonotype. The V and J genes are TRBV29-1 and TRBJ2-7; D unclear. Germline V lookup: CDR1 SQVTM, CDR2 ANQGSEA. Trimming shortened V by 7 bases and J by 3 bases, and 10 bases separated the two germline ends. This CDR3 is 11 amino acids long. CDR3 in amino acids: CSAVYSYEQYF. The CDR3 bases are TGCAGCGCTGTATATAGCTACGAGCAGTACTTC.

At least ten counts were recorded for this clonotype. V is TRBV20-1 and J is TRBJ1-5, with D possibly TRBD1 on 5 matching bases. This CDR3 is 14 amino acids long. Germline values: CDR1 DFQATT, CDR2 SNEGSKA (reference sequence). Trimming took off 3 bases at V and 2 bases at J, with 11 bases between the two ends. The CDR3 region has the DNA TGCAGTGCTAGCAAGGGGCTTGGCAATCAGCCCCAGCATTTT. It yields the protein CSASKGLGNQPQHF.

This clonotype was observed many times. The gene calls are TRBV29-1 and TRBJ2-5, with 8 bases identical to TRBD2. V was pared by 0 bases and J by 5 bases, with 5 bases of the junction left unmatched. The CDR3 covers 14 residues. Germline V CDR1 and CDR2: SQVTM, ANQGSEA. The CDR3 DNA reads TGCAGCGTTGAAGATCCGGGAGGGATTGAGACCCAGTACTTC. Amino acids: CSVEDPGGIETQYF.

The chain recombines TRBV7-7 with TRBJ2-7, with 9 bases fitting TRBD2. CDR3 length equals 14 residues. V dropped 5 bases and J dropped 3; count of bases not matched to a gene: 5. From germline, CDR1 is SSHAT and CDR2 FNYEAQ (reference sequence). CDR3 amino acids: CASSPLTSGYEQYF. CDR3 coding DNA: TGTGCCAGCAGCCCCCTGACTAGCGGCTACGAGCAGTACTTC.

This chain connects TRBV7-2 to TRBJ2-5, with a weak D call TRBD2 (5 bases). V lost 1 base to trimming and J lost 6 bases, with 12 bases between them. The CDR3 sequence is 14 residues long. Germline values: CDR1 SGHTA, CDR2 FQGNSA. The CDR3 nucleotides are TGTGCCAGCAGCTTAGACCCGGGATTGAAGACCCAGTACTTC. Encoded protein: CASSLDPGLKTQYF. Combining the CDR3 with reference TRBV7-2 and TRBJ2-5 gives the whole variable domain GAGVSQSPSNKVTEKGKDVELRCDPISGHTALYWYRQSLGQGLEFLIYFQGNSAPDKSGLPSDRFSAERTGGSVSTLTIQRTQQEDSAVYLCASSLDPGLKTQYFGPGTRLLVL.

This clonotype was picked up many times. CDR3 sequence: CASGESAERGTDTQYF. The CDR3 nucleotides are TGTGCCAGCGGAGAAAGTGCGGAGAGGGGCACAGATACGCAGTATTTT. The rearrangement links TRBV3-1 to TRBJ2-3, with TRBD2 as a possible D gene (5 bases). Germline-derived CDR1 and CDR2 are LGHDT and YNNKEL (reference sequence). The V gene lost 8 bases and the J gene lost 1 base, with 19 bases spanning the gap. This CDR3 has 16 residues.

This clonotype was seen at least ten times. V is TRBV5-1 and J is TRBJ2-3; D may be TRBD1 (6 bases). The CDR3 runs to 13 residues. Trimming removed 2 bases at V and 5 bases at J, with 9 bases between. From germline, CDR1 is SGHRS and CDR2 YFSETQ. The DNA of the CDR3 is TGCGCCAGCAGCTTCCACAGGGAAGATACGCAGTATTTT. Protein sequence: CASSFHREDTQYF.

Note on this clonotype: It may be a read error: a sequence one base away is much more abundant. In nucleotides, the CDR3 is TGCAGTGCTAGACGGGACCCAGCCCCCAAAAACATTCAGTACTTC. It yields the protein CSARRDPAPKNIQYF. The gene calls are TRBV20-1 and TRBJ2-4, with D possibly being TRBD1 or TRBD2 (5 bases each). Germline V gives CDR1 DFQATT, CDR2 SNEGSKA (reference sequence). This CDR3 is built from 15 residues. With 2 bases removed from V and 2 bases from J, the gap between germline ends came to 13 bases.

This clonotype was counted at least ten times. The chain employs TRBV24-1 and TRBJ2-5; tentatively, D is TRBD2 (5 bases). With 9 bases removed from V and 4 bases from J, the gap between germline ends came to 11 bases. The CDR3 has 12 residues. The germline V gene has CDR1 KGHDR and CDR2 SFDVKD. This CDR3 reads CATGGLGETQYF. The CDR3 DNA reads TGTGCCACCGGAGGACTTGGAGAGACCCAGTACTTC.

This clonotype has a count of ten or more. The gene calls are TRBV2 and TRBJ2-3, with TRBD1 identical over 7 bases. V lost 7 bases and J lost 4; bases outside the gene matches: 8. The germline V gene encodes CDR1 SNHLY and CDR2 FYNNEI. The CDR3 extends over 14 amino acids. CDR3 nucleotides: TGTGCCAGCAACGCTCTAACAGGGGCAGATACGCAGTATTTT. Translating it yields CASNALTGADTQYF.

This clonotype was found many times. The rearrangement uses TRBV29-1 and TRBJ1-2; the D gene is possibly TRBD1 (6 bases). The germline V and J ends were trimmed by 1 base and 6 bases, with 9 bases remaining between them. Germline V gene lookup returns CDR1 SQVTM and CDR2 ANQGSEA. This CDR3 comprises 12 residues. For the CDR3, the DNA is TGCAGCGTTGAAGCGCCAGGGGATGGCTACACCTTC. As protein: CSVEAPGDGYTF.

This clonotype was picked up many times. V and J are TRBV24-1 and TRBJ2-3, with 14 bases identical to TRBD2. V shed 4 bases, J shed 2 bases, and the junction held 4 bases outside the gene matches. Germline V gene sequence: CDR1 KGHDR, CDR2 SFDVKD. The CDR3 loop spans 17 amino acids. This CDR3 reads CATSDPTSGRDTDTQYF. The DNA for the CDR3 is TGTGCCACCAGTGACCCGACTAGCGGGAGGGACACAGATACGCAGTATTTT.

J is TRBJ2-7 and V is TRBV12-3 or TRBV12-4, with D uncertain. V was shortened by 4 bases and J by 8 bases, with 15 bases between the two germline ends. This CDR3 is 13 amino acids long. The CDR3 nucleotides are TGTGCCAGCAGTTCACGGACCTCCTCAAAGCAGTACTTC. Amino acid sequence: CASSSRTSSKQYF.

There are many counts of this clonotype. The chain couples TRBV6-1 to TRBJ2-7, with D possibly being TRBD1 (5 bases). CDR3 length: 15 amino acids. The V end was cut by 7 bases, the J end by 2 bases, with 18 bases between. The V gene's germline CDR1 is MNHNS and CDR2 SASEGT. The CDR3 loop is CASTKKRQGTYEQYF. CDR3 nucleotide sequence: TGTGCCAGCACCAAAAAGAGGCAGGGAACCTACGAGCAGTACTTC.

The CDR3 sequence: CASRDRLAGGDEQFF. CDR3 in DNA: TGTGCCAGCAGAGACCGACTAGCGGGAGGCGATGAGCAGTTCTTC. The V call is TRBV7-8, the J call TRBJ2-1, with 13 bases lining up with TRBD2. Germline CDR1 and CDR2: SGHVS and FQNEAQ. The V segment lost 6 bases and the J segment 8 bases; nucleotides outside the gene matches: 7. CDR3 size: 15 residues.

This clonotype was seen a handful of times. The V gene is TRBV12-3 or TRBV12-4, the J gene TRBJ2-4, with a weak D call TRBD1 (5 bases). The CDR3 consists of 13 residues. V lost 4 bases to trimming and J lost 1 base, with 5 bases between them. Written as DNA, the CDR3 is TGTGCCAGCAGTTCAGGGGCCAAAAACATTCAGTACTTC. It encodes CASSSGAKNIQYF.

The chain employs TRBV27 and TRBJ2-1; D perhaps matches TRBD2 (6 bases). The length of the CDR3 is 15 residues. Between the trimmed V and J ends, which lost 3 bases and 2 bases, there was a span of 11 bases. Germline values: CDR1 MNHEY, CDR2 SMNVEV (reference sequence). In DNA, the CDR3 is TGTGCCAGCAGTTTTTTTCCTAGCGCCTACAATGAGCAGTTCTTC. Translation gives CASSFFPSAYNEQFF.

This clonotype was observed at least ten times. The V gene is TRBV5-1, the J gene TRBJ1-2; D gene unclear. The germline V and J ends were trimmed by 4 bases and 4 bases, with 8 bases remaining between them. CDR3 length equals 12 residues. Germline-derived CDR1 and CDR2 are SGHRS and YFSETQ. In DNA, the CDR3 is TGCGCCAGCAGCCAGGACCGCTATGGCTACACCTTC. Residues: CASSQDRYGYTF.

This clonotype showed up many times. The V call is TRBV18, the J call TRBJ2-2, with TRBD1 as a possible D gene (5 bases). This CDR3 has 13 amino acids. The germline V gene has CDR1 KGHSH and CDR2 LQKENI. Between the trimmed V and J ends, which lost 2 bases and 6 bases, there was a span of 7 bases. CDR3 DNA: TGTGCCAGCTCACCATCAGGGTCCGGGGAGCTGTTTTTT. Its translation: CASSPSGSGELFF.

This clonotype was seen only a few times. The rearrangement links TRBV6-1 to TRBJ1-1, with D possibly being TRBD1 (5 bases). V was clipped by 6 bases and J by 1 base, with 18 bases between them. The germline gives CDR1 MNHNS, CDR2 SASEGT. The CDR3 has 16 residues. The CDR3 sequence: CASSRGHLRWNTEAFF. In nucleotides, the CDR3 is TGTGCCAGCAGCCGTGGACACCTGAGGTGGAACACTGAAGCTTTCTTT.

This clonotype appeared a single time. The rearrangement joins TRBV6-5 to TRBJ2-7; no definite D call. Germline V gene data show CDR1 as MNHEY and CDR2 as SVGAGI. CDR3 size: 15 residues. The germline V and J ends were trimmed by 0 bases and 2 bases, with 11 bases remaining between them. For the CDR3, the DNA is TGTGCCAGCAGTTACTCCTGGGCATCGACCTACGAGCAGTACTTC. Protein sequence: CASSYSWASTYEQYF.

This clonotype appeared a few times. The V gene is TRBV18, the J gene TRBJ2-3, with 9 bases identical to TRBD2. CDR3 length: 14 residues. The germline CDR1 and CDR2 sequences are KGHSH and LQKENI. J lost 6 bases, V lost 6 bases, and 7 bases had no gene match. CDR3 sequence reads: CASSIAGETDTQYF. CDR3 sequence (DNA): TGTGCCAGCTCGATAGCGGGAGAAACCGATACGCAGTATTTT.

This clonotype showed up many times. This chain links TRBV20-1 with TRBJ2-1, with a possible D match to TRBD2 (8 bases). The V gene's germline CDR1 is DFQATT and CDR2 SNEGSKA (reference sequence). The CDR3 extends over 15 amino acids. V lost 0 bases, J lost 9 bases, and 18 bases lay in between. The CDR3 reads CSARDQGGLEAEQFF. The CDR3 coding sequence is TGCAGTGCTAGAGATCAGGGGGGACTAGAGGCTGAGCAGTTCTTC.

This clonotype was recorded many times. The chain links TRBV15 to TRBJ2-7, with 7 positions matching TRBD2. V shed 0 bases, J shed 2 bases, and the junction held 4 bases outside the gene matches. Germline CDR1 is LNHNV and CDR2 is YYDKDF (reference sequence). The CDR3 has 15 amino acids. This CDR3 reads CATSRDWSGTYEQYF. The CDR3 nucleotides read TGTGCCACCAGCAGAGATTGGAGCGGGACCTACGAGCAGTACTTC.